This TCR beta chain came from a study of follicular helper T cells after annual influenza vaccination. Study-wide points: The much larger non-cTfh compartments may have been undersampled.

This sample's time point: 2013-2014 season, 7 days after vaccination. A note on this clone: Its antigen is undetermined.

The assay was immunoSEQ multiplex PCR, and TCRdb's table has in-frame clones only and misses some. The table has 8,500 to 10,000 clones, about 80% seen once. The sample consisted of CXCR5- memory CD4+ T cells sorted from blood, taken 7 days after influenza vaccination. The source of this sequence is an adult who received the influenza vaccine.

The CDR3 DNA reads TGTGCCATCGGGCCTAATCTAGCGGGAGTGGGGACCGGGGAGCTGTTTTTT. Encoded protein: CAIGPNLAGVGTGELFF. The rearrangement joins TRBV28 to TRBJ2-2; the match to TRBD2 covers 10 bases. The ends lost 10 bases at V and 5 bases at J; junction bases unmatched: 16. The CDR3 totals 17 residues. Germline V gene data show CDR1 as MDHEN and CDR2 as SYDVKM.